This T cell receptor beta chain emerged from a study of T cells expressing NK-cell markers. For the study at large: Each TCR beta repertoire originated in sorted T cells that were CD3+CD56+NKG2C+, CD3+CD56+NKG2C- or CD3+CD56-NKG2C+. Seven donors tested HCMV-seropositive and one tested seronegative among the eight sequenced.

TCR beta cDNA was generated via 5'RACE template switching incorporating UMIs. TCRdb reprocessed the 5' RACE reads, with one entry per CDR3 protein and no DNA. The sample table sets out more than 250,000 distinct CDR3 sequences. The CDR3 is 14 amino acids. The V gene's germline CDR1 is SGHRS and CDR2 YFSETQ. With respect to this clonotype: What it recognizes is unknown.

Study-level findings and limits: Of the CD8+ T cell pool in about 6 donors, about 1.0-7.0% was accounted for by dominant NKG2C+ clonotypes.

The chain employs TRBV5-1 and TRBJ2-3; TCRdb proposes TRBD1, but this gene call is untestable without DNA. The sequencing input was blood T cells: a sorted CD56 or NKG2C T cell subset, CD4+ or CD8+ T cells, or bulk PBMC T cells (not recorded which). The clonotype was recovered from a man aged 18 to 30 in good health. The CDR3 reads CASSFRDNTDTQYF.